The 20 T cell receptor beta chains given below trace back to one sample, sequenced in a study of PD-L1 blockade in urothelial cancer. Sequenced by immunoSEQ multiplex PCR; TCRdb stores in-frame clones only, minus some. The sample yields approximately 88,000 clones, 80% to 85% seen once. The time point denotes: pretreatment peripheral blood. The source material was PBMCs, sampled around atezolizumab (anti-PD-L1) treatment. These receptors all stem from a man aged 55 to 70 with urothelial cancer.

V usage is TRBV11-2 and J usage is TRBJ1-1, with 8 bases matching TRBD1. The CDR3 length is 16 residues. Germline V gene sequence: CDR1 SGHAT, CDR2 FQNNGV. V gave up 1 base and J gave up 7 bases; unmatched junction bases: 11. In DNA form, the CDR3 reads TGTGCCAGCAGCTTAGTAGCCCAGGGGGCGCGAGGTGAAGCTTTCTTT. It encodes CASSLVAQGARGEAFF.

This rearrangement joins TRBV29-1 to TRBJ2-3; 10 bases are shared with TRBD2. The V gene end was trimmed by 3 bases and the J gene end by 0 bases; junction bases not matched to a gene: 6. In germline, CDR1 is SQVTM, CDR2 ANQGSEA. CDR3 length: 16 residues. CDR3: CSVDGLAVTSTDTQYF. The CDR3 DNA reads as TGCAGCGTTGACGGACTAGCGGTTACTAGCACAGATACGCAGTATTTT.

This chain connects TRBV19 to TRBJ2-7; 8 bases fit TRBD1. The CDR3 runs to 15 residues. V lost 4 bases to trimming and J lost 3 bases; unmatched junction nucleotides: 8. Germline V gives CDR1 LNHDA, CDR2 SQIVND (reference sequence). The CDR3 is CASSTQTGANYEQYF. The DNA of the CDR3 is TGTGCCAGTAGTACCCAGACAGGGGCTAACTACGAGCAGTACTTC.

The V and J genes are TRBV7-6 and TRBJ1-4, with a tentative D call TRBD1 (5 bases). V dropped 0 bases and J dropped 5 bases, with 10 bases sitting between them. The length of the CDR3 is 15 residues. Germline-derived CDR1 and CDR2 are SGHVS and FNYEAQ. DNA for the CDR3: TGTGCCAGCAGCTTAGCAACGACAGTGAATGAAAAACTGTTTTTT. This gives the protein CASSLATTVNEKLFF.

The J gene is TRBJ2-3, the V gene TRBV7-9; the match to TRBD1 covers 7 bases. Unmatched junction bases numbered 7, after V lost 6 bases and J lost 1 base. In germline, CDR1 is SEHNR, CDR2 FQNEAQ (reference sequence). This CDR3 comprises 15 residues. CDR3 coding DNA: TGTGCCAGCAGGAACTTCGGACAGGGCACAGATACGCAGTATTTT. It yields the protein CASRNFGQGTDTQYF.

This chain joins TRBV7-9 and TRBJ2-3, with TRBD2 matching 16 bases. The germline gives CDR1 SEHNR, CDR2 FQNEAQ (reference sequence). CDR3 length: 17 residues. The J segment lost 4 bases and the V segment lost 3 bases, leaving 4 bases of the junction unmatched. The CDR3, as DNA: TGTGCCAGCAGCTTGGGGGGACTAGCGGGAGGGGCAGATACGCAGTATTTT. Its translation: CASSLGGLAGGADTQYF.

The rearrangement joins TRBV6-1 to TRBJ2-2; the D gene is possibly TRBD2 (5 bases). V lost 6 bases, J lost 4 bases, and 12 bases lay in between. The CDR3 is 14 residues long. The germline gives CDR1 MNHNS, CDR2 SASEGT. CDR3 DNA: TGTGCCAGCAGGACCGGGGTAACCACCGGGGAGCTGTTTTTT. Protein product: CASRTGVTTGELFF.

CDR3 DNA sequence: TGTGCCAGCTCATATGAGACTAACTATGGCTACACCTTC. This encodes CASSYETNYGYTF. The chain combines TRBV18 with TRBJ1-2, with D unresolved. Germline V CDR1 and CDR2: KGHSH, LQKENI. V dropped 5 bases and J dropped 0 bases, with 7 bases sitting between them. This CDR3 comprises 13 residues. Filled out from reference TRBV18 and TRBJ1-2, the complete variable domain reads NAGVMQNPRHLVRRRGQEARLRCSPMKGHSHVYWYRQLPEEGLKFMVYLQKENIIDESGMPKERFSAEFPKEGPSILRIQQVVRGDSAAYFCASSYETNYGYTFGSGTRLTVV.

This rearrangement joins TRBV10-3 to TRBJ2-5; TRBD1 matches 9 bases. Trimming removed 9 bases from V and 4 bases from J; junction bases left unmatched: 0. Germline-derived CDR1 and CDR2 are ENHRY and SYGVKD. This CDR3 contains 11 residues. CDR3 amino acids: CAMGQGETQYF. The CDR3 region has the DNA TGTGCCATGGGACAGGGAGAGACCCAGTACTTC.

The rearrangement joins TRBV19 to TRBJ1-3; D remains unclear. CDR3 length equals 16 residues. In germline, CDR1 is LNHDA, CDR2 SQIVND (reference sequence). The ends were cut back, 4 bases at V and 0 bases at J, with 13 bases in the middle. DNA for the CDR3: TGTGCCAGTAGTACCCAGACGGCTAGCTCTGGAAACACCATATATTTT. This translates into CASSTQTASSGNTIYF.

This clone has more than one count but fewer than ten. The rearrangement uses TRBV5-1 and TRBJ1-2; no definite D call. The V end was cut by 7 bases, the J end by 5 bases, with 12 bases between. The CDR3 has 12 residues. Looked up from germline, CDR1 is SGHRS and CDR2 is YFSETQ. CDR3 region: CASPPRFYGYTF. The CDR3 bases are TGCGCCAGCCCCCCTAGATTTTATGGCTACACCTTC.

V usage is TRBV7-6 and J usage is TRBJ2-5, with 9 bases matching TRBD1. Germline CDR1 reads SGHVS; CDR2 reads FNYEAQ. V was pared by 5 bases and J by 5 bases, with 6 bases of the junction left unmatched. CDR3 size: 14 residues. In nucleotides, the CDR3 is TGTGCCAGCAGCCGACAGGGGGACCGGGAGACCCAGTACTTC. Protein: CASSRQGDRETQYF.

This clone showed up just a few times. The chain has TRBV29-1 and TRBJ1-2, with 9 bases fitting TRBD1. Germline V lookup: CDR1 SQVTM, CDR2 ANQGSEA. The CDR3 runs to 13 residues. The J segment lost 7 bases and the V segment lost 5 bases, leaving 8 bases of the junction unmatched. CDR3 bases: TGCAGCGTTTCCCCAACAGGGGGCCTTGGCTACACCTTC. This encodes CSVSPTGGLGYTF.

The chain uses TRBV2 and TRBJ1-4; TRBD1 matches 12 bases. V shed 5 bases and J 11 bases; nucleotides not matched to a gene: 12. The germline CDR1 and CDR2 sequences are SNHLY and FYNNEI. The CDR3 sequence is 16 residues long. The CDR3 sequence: CASSTEGTGGASKLFF. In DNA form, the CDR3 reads TGTGCCAGCAGTACAGAGGGGACAGGGGGCGCATCTAAACTGTTTTTT.

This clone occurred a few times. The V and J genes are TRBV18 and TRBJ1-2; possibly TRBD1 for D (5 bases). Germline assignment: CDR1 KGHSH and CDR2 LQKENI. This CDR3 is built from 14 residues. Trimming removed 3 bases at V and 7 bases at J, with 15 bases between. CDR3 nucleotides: TGTGCCAGCTCACCGTCAGGGTCGGAATTTGGCTACACCTTC. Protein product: CASSPSGSEFGYTF. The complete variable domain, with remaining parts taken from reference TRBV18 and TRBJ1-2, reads NAGVMQNPRHLVRRRGQEARLRCSPMKGHSHVYWYRQLPEEGLKFMVYLQKENIIDESGMPKERFSAEFPKEGPSILRIQQVVRGDSAAYFCASSPSGSEFGYTFGSGTRLTVV.

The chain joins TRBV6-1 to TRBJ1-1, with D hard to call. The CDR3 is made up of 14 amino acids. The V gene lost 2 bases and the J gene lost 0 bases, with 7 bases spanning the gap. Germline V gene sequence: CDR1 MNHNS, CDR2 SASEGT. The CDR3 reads CASSEQAMNTEAFF. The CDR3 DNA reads TGTGCCAGCAGTGAACAGGCTATGAACACTGAAGCTTTCTTT.

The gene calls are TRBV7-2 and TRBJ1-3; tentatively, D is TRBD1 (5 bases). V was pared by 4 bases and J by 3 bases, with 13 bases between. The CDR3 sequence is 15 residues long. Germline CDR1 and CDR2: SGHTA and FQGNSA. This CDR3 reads CASSSGLNIGNTIYF. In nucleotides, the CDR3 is TGTGCCAGCAGCTCGGGACTAAACATTGGAAACACCATATATTTT.

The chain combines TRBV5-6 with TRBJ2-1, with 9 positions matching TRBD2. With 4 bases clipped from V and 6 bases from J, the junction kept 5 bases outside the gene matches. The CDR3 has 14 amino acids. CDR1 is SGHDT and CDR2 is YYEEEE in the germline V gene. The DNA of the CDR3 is TGTGCCAGCAGCCCCGGGACTAGCCTCAATGAGCAGTTCTTC. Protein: CASSPGTSLNEQFF.

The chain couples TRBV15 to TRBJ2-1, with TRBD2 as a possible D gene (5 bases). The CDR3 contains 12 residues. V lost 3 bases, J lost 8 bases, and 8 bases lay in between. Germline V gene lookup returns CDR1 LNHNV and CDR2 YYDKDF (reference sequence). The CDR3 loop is CATSREEYEQFF. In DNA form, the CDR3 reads TGTGCCACCAGCAGGGAGGAATATGAGCAGTTCTTC.

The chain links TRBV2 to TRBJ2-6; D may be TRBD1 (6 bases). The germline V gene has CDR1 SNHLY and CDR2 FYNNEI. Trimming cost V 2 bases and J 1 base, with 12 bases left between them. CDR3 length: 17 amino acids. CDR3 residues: CASSEKGVESGANVLTF. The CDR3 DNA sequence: TGTGCCAGCAGTGAAAAGGGGGTCGAGTCTGGGGCCAACGTCCTGACTTTC.